This is a list of T cell receptor beta chains from one sample in a study of blood T cell repertoires in COVID-19. Some clones are missing from TCRdb's copy, which holds only in-frame ones; the method was immunoSEQ multiplex PCR. Of 150,000 or so clones listed, less than 90% are singletons. Sequenced: peripheral blood. Receptor source: a human donor in a cohort sampled during active COVID-19. Each CDR3 is given with its conserved first and last residue. D genes are given only for firm matches. Clone sizes are given selectively: once, few, many, or a class where the clone is expanded.

d_call: TRBD2
clone_size: .
v_call: TRBV12-5
j_call: TRBJ2-1
cdr3_nt: TGTGCTAGTGGCCCTGGGACTAGCGGGGGGAGAAATGAGCAGTTCTTC
cdr3_aa: CASGPGTSGGRNEQFF

d_call: TRBD1
clone_size: .
v_call: TRBV15
j_call: TRBJ1-4
cdr3_nt: TGTGCCACCAGCAGAGAGGCGACAGGGACTAATGAAAAACTGTTTTTT
cdr3_aa: CATSREATGTNEKLFF

d_call: .
clone_size: .
v_call: TRBV4-2
j_call: TRBJ2-2
cdr3_nt: TGTGCCAGCAGCCAAGAATCCCTTACCGGGGAGCTGTTTTTT
cdr3_aa: CASSQESLTGELFF

d_call: TRBD1
clone_size: few
v_call: TRBV4-1
j_call: TRBJ1-1
cdr3_nt: TGCGCCAGCAGCCAAGGCAGGGGGATGTACACTGAAGCTTTCTTT
cdr3_aa: CASSQGRGMYTEAFF

d_call: .
clone_size: .
v_call: TRBV27
j_call: TRBJ2-3
cdr3_nt: TGTGCCAGCAGGGGGACTAGCACAGATACGCAGTATTTT
cdr3_aa: CASRGTSTDTQYF

d_call: .
clone_size: .
v_call: TRBV19
j_call: TRBJ1-5
cdr3_nt: TGTGCCACCAGGGAGGCCAATCAGCCCCAGCATTTT
cdr3_aa: CATREANQPQHF

d_call: TRBD1
clone_size: .
v_call: TRBV12-3/TRBV12-4
j_call: TRBJ1-1
cdr3_nt: TGTGCCAGCAGCTCGACAGGGAGGACTGAAGCTTTCTTT
cdr3_aa: CASSSTGRTEAFF

d_call: TRBD1
clone_size: once
v_call: TRBV19
j_call: TRBJ1-5
cdr3_nt: TGTGCCAGTAGTATGAGACAGGGGGCCTTCAATCAGCCCCAGCATTTT
cdr3_aa: CASSMRQGAFNQPQHF

d_call: .
clone_size: .
v_call: TRBV5-4
j_call: TRBJ1-4
cdr3_nt: TGTGCCAGCAGCTTGGTAGGGGATGAAAAACTGTTTTTT
cdr3_aa: CASSLVGDEKLFF

d_call: TRBD2
clone_size: .
v_call: TRBV6-2/TRBV6-3
j_call: TRBJ2-1
cdr3_nt: TGTGCCAGCAGTTCATTAGCGGGGGGACCCTACAATGAGCAGTTCTTC
cdr3_aa: CASSSLAGGPYNEQFF

d_call: .
clone_size: once
v_call: TRBV5-1
j_call: TRBJ2-3
cdr3_nt: TGCGCCAGCGTCCAAGACAGTAGCACAGATACGCAGTATTTT
cdr3_aa: CASVQDSSTDTQYF

d_call: .
clone_size: .
v_call: TRBV15
j_call: TRBJ1-6
cdr3_nt: TGTGCCACCAGCAGAGATTATTCGGTCAATTCACCCCTCCACTTT
cdr3_aa: CATSRDYSVNSPLHF

d_call: TRBD1
clone_size: .
v_call: TRBV7-3
j_call: TRBJ2-4
cdr3_nt: TGTGCCAGCAGCCTTACAGGGGGAGGTCCAGCCAAAAACATTCAGTACTTC
cdr3_aa: CASSLTGGGPAKNIQYF

d_call: .
clone_size: .
v_call: TRBV6-6
j_call: TRBJ2-7
cdr3_nt: TGTGCCAGCAGATGGAGGGCAGGACCCTCCTACGAGCAGTACTTC
cdr3_aa: CASRWRAGPSYEQYF